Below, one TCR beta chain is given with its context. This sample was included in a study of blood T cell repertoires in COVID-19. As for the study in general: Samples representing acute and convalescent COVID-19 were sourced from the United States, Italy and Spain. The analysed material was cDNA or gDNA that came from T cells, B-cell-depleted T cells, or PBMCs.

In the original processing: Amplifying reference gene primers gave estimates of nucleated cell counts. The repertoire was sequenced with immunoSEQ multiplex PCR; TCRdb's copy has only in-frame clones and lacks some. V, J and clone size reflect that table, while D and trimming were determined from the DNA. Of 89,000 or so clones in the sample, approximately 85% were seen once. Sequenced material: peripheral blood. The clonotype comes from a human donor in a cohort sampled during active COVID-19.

CDR3 bases: TGTGCCAGCAGCCAAGGGGGGACTGGCCCGAATGAGCAGTTCTTC. This sequence encodes CASSQGGTGPNEQFF. The chain has TRBV3-1 (or the pseudogene TRBV3-2) and TRBJ2-1; tentatively, D is TRBD2 (6 bases). CDR1 and CDR2 from the germline V gene are LGHDT and YNNKEL (reference sequence). This CDR3 is built from 15 residues. Trimming removed 1 base from V and 7 bases from J, with 14 bases in between.